A single sample gave rise to the 23 T cell receptor beta chains below, sequenced in a study of metastatic and nonmetastatic thyroid tumors. Prior to thyroid surgery, none of the patients had received any treatment. Using MiXCR, TCRdb reanalyzed the PCR reads. The sample records fewer than 40,000 clones, about a sixth being singletons. Sequences were obtained from blood. These receptors were obtained from a male donor with papillary thyroid cancer or a benign thyroid nodule (not recorded which). Some clones in this sample may be carry-over from other donors' samples.

This clone was observed a few times. The chain employs TRBV27 and TRBJ1-1; D unresolved. The CDR3 sequence is 14 residues long. Between the trimmed V and J ends, which lost 2 bases and 3 bases, there was a span of 10 bases. Germline CDR1 MNHEY, CDR2 SMNVEV (reference sequence). Here the CDR3 reads CASSLMDGDTEAFF. DNA of the CDR3: TGTGCCAGCAGTTTAATGGACGGGGACACTGAAGCTTTCTTT.

This clone was counted at least ten times. Within the sample, other DNA sequences also encode this same CDR3. The CDR3 DNA follows: TGTGCCACCAGTGCCTGGGGTGCCAGAACTGAAGCTTTCTTT. This sequence encodes CATSAWGARTEAFF. The J gene is TRBJ1-1, the V gene TRBV24-1, with D unclear. The germline V gene has CDR1 KGHDR and CDR2 SFDVKD. The CDR3 covers 14 residues. V was shortened by 5 bases and J by 5 bases, with 14 bases between the two germline ends.

V usage is TRBV20-1 and J usage is TRBJ2-3; D call uncertain. CDR3 size: 11 residues. Per the germline V gene, CDR1 is DFQATT and CDR2 is SNEGSKA (reference sequence). Trimming stripped 8 bases from V and 1 base from J, with 7 bases between. The CDR3 is CSIERTDTQYF. The CDR3 DNA reads as TGCAGTATTGAGCGCACAGATACGCAGTATTTT.

In this sample, this clone turned up many times. This may arise from a read error, as a much more abundant clone is one base away. This chain uses TRBV25-1 with TRBJ2-7, with D unresolved. Germline lookup yields CDR1 MGHDK and CDR2 SYGVNS. V was shortened by 3 bases and J by 4 bases, with 1 base between the two germline ends. This CDR3 contains 10 residues. CDR3 protein: CASSDYEQYF. For the CDR3, the DNA is TGTGCCAGCAGTGATTACGAGCAGTACTTC.

The rearrangement uses TRBV4-2 and TRBJ1-1, with a weak D call TRBD1 (6 bases). Looked up from germline, CDR1 is LGHNA and CDR2 is YNFKEQ. This CDR3 is 17 amino acids long. V was shortened by 4 bases and J by 1 base, with 19 bases between the two germline ends. CDR3 bases: TGTGCCAGCAGCCCTGGGAGGGGGAGTTGGACGAACACTGAAGCTTTCTTT. It specifies CASSPGRGSWTNTEAFF.

This clone has ten or more counts. This chain uses TRBV5-6 with TRBJ2-5, with TRBD1 matching over 8 bases. J was trimmed by 2 bases and V by 3 bases; bases with no gene match: 0. Germline V gene lookup returns CDR1 SGHDT and CDR2 YYEEEE. The CDR3 is 13 amino acids. CDR3 nucleotide sequence: TGTGCCAGCAGCTGGACAGGGCAAGAGACCCAGTACTTC. Translating it yields CASSWTGQETQYF.

This clone showed up many times. The chain uses TRBV2 and TRBJ2-5; perhaps TRBD2 as D (6 bases). Germline V gene lookup returns CDR1 SNHLY and CDR2 FYNNEI. V was cut by 7 bases and J by 5 bases, with 14 bases left in between. This CDR3 comprises 13 residues. CDR3 in DNA: TGTGCCAGCATTGGCCTAGGAGGGGAGACCCAGTACTTC. It translates to CASIGLGGETQYF.

This clone appeared many times. The gene calls are TRBV4-1 and TRBJ1-4; D unresolved. Between the trimmed V and J ends, which lost 4 bases and 9 bases, there was a span of 18 bases. This CDR3 contains 15 residues. Germline V CDR1 and CDR2: MGHRA, YSYEKL. CDR3: CASSRPAGLNQKLFF. The DNA for the CDR3 is TGCGCCAGCAGCCGCCCGGCCGGACTAAACCAAAAACTGTTTTTT.

This clone has at least ten counts. V gene TRBV3-1 combines with J gene TRBJ2-1; D is uncertain. CDR1 is LGHDT, CDR2 YNNKEL, per germline (reference sequence). Trimming took 4 bases from V and 7 from J, leaving 8 bases between them. The CDR3 has 12 amino acids. The CDR3 is CASSLLWNEQFF. CDR3 DNA: TGTGCCAGCAGCCTTCTATGGAATGAGCAGTTCTTC.

This clone was seen repeatedly, ten times or more. The CDR3 region is CASSQVDYYNGGAEKLFF. The CDR3 DNA follows: TGTGCCAGCAGCCAAGTCGATTATTATAATGGGGGGGCGGAAAAACTGTTTTTT. The gene calls are TRBV3-1 and TRBJ1-4, with D possibly TRBD1 on 6 matching bases. Germline V CDR1 and CDR2: LGHDT, YNNKEL (reference sequence). The CDR3 runs to 18 residues. V shed 1 base and J shed 8 bases, with 23 bases lying between them.

This clone has ten or more counts. V and J are TRBV7-9 and TRBJ1-5; D unclear. The germline V gene encodes CDR1 SEHNR and CDR2 FQNEAQ (reference sequence). This CDR3 is 14 amino acids long. V lost 3 bases to trimming and J lost 4 bases, with 10 bases between them. This CDR3 reads CASSFEVENQPQHF. The CDR3 DNA follows: TGTGCCAGCAGCTTCGAAGTGGAGAATCAGCCCCAGCATTTT.

This clone was counted between two and nine times. Germline and junction disagree at one end, which may indicate a read error. This sequence joins TRBV12-3 or TRBV12-4 and TRBJ2-7; D unclear. CDR3 length: 16 amino acids. The CDR3 nucleotides are TGTGCCAGCAGTTTAGCGGAAGGTCACAGAACCTGCGAGCATTACTTC. Its translation is CASSLAEGHRTCEHYF.

Within the sample, this clone is medium-sized (0.01 to 0.1%). The chain combines TRBV30 with TRBJ2-7; D is undetermined. Germline CDR1 is GTSNPN and CDR2 is SVGIG (reference sequence). V was trimmed by 0 bases and J by 3 bases, leaving 12 bases between them. CDR3 length: 14 amino acids. Written as DNA, the CDR3 is TGTGCCTGGAGTGTTGGCTCAACGAGCTACGAGCAGTACTTC. This gives the protein CAWSVGSTSYEQYF.

This chain uses TRBV7-2 with TRBJ1-2; no clear D. The CDR3 contains 13 residues. Germline CDR1 SGHTA, CDR2 FQGNSA. V lost 11 bases and J 4 bases, leaving 17 bases between the germline ends. In nucleotides, the CDR3 is TGTGCCTGGAGTGTAGGACTCACCTATGGCTACACCTTC. Its translation: CAWSVGLTYGYTF.

This clone showed up many times. The V and J genes are TRBV20-1 and TRBJ2-3; 10 bases fit TRBD2. The V segment lost 8 bases and the J segment 7 bases; nucleotides outside the gene matches: 18. Germline V gene lookup returns CDR1 DFQATT and CDR2 SNEGSKA (reference sequence). The CDR3 contains 16 residues. CDR3 sequence (DNA): TGCAGTTTCACGCCAACATCCGGGACTAGCGAATATACGCAGTATTTT. This translates into CSFTPTSGTSEYTQYF.

This clone showed up many times. V and J are TRBV6-2 or TRBV6-3 and TRBJ1-1; no reliable D call. Deletions cut 4 bases from V and 11 bases from J, with 14 bases between. There are 12 residues in the CDR3. Germline values: CDR1 MNHEY, CDR2 SVGEGT. CDR3 in amino acids: CASSSPAGYAFF. The CDR3, as DNA: TGTGCCAGCAGTTCCCCGGCGGGGTATGCTTTCTTT.

The genes are TRBV10-3 and TRBJ2-3; 10 bases align to TRBD2. The CDR3 runs 15 residues. The trim removed 8 bases at V and 4 bases at J, leaving 9 bases unmatched. Germline V CDR1 and CDR2: ENHRY, SYGVKD. The DNA for the CDR3 is TGTGCCATCTGCAGCGGGGGGGGGGAATCAGATACGCAGTATTTT. It yields the protein CAICSGGGESDTQYF.

This clone was seen repeatedly, ten times or more. V gene TRBV20-1 combines with J gene TRBJ1-2; D might be TRBD1 (6 bases). This CDR3 region has 14 residues. V dropped 4 bases and J dropped 4 bases, with 16 bases sitting between them. Germline lookup yields CDR1 DFQATT and CDR2 SNEGSKA (reference sequence). DNA of the CDR3: TGCAGTGCTACACCTAGGGGGGGCGCCTATGGCTACACCTTC. Translated, it gives CSATPRGGAYGYTF.

Remarks on this clone: The junction and the germline gene differ at one end; a read error may be behind it. This chain connects TRBV2 to TRBJ2-1; 9 bases agree with TRBD1. The CDR3 runs 17 residues. Germline V gene lookup returns CDR1 SNHLY and CDR2 FYNNEI. The CDR3 reads CANSGPGDRAGFDEQFF. CDR3 nucleotides: TGTGCCAACAGTGGACCGGGGGACAGGGCTGGCTTCGATGAGCAGTTCTTC.

As regards this clone: An end of the junction differs from the germline gene, which may be a read error. This chain connects TRBV27 to TRBJ2-7, with D perhaps matching TRBD2 (5 bases). The CDR3 spans 16 residues. Germline CDR1 is MNHEY and CDR2 is SMNVEV (reference sequence). The CDR3 reads CARSLSGRLGSYEQYF. In nucleotides, the CDR3 is TGTGCCAGAAGTTTATCGGGGAGACTGGGCTCCTACGAGCAGTACTTC.

This clone was detected ten times or more. V and J are TRBV3-1 and TRBJ2-1, with 12 bases fitting TRBD2. The V gene end was trimmed by 1 base and the J gene end by 3 bases; junction bases not matched to a gene: 1. This CDR3 has 16 amino acids. CDR1 and CDR2 (germline): LGHDT, YNNKEL (reference sequence). The CDR3 region is CASSQGTSGNYNEQFF. The CDR3 DNA follows: TGTGCCAGCAGCCAAGGGACTAGCGGGAACTACAATGAGCAGTTCTTC.

For this clone: An end of the junction differs from the germline gene, which may be a read error. V usage is TRBV15 and J usage is TRBJ2-5; TRBD2 is a possible D gene (5 bases). The germline V gene has CDR1 LNHNV and CDR2 YYDKDF (reference sequence). The length of the CDR3 is 14 residues. CDR3 nucleotide sequence: TGTTCCACCTCCCCGGTCGGGGTCCGGGAGACCCAGTACTTC. It encodes CSTSPVGVRETQYF.

This clone occurred many times. J is TRBJ2-3 and V is TRBV20-1, with D uncertain. The length of the CDR3 is 14 residues. Germline CDR1 and CDR2: DFQATT and SNEGSKA (reference sequence). The germline V and J ends were trimmed by 1 base and 1 base, with 9 bases remaining between them. CDR3 loop: CSARGEFGTDTQYF. DNA of the CDR3: TGCAGTGCTAGAGGAGAGTTCGGCACAGATACGCAGTATTTT.